Given below is one T cell receptor (beta chain) in context. The antigen remains unidentified. Germline CDR1 WSHSY, CDR2 SAAADI. The CDR3 runs to 12 residues. This sample was taken from a study of T cells in severe cutaneous drug reactions. Whole-study findings and limits: TRBV12-4 use rose strongly in carbamazepine-induced Stevens-Johnson syndrome or toxic epidermal necrolysis, averaging roughly 30% in blister cells and 4.5% to 6.5% in PBMC.

TCR subtype-specific primers in iRepertoire multiplex PCR prepared libraries for bulk and single-cell sequencing. TCRdb re-called the multiplex PCR reads and catalogs CDR3 proteins one per entry, DNA excluded. This repertoire includes some 7,600 distinct CDR3 sequences. The donors had carbamazepine-induced Stevens-Johnson syndrome or toxic epidermal necrolysis. V gene TRBV10-2 combines with J gene TRBJ1-3. Sequencing was performed on cells from a skin blister. This TCR was recovered from a human donor with a severe cutaneous adverse drug reaction. The CDR3 loop is CASSEVGNTIYF.